This T cell receptor (beta chain) was recovered during a study of blood T cell repertoires in COVID-19. Study information: Samples of COVID-19 (acute and convalescent) were obtained from the United States, Italy and Spain. Sources were T cells, B-cell-depleted T cells, or PBMCs; the material itself was cDNA or gDNA.

Trimming took off 6 bases at V and 0 bases at J, with 11 bases between the two ends. The CDR3 runs to 14 residues. Germline lookup yields CDR1 MNHEY and CDR2 SMNVEV (reference sequence). Authors' methods: Amplifying reference gene primers gave estimates of nucleated cell counts. Method: immunoSEQ multiplex PCR; TCRdb's copy keeps in-frame clones and lacks some. D and trimming come from the DNA, and the V and J calls and clone size come from that table. The data hold approximately 330,000 clones, with approximately 86% observed a single time. Patients at the Seattle site were enrolled during active infection and followed longitudinally.

Sequencing was done on a sample of peripheral blood. This chain joins TRBV27 and TRBJ1-1; D possibly corresponds to TRBD1 (6 bases). The receptor was derived from a man younger than 40 with COVID-19, enrolled during active disease. The CDR3 DNA sequence: TGTGCCAGCAGATCGGGACACCTGAACACTGAAGCTTTCTTT. Amino acids: CASRSGHLNTEAFF.